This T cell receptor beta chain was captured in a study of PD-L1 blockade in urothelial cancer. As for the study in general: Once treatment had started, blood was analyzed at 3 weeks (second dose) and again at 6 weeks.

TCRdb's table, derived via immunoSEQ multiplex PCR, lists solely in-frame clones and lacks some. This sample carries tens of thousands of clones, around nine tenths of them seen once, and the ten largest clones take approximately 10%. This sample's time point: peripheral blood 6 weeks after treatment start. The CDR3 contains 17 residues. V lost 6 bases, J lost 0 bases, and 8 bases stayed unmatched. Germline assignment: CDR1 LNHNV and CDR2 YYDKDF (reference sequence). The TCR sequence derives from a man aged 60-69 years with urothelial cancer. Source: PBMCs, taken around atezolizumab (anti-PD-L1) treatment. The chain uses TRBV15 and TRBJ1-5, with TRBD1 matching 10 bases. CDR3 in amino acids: CATRKGQGIYSNQPQHF. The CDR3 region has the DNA TGTGCCACCAGGAAGGGACAGGGGATATATAGCAATCAGCCCCAGCATTTT.